Following are 23 T cell receptor beta chains from one sample sequenced in a study of breast tumors, draining lymph nodes, adjacent tissues. Samples came from axillary lymph nodes draining the breast cancer. TCRdb fed the multiplex PCR reads into MiXCR, producing one record per CDR3 protein. The sample lists around 100,000 distinct CDR3 sequences; approximately 21% were seen once. The sample was axillary lymph node tissue. The receptors were sampled from a female donor with breast cancer. Some clones in this sample may be carry-over from other donors' samples.

In DNA, the CDR3 is TGTGCCAGTAGTGACCGGGACTACAAAATTTCCGATGAAAAACTGTTTTTT. It specifies CASSDRDYKISDEKLFF. The V call is TRBV19, the J call TRBJ1-4, with D maybe TRBD1 (5 bases). The CDR3 totals 17 residues. The ends were cut back, 5 bases at V and 6 bases at J, with 22 bases in the middle. From germline, CDR1 is LNHDA and CDR2 SQIVND (reference sequence).

This clonotype was counted ten times or more. It may be a read error: a sequence one base away is much more abundant. V and J are TRBV10-3 and TRBJ1-2, with D perhaps TRBD1 (5 bases). This CDR3 is built from 13 residues. The germline V gene has CDR1 ENHRY and CDR2 SYGVKD. The CDR3 sequence: CAILGRGDYDYTF. The CDR3 bases are TGTGCCATCCTCGGCCGGGGGGACTATGACTACACCTTC.

In regard to this clonotype: Since a much larger clone is just one base distant, this may be a read error. The V and J genes are TRBV12-3 or TRBV12-4 and TRBJ2-6, with a possible D match to TRBD1 (6 bases). The CDR3 spans 15 residues. This CDR3 is CASRRQDSGANALTF. The CDR3 DNA is TGTGCCAGCAGGAGACAGGACTCTGGGGCCAACGCCCTGACTTTC.

This clonotype was counted ten times or more. The V call is TRBV20-1, the J call TRBJ1-4; D remains unclear. CDR3 length equals 14 residues. Per the germline V gene, CDR1 is DFQATT and CDR2 is SNEGSKA (reference sequence). Trimming took off 3 bases at V and 8 bases at J, with 16 bases between the two ends. The CDR3 region is CSASPGLPGEKLFF. In nucleotides, the CDR3 is TGCAGTGCTAGCCCCGGGCTTCCGGGAGAAAAACTGTTTTTT.

This clonotype was seen more than once but under ten times. The genes are TRBV3-1 and TRBJ2-3; D unclear. The CDR3 loop spans 15 amino acids. Germline V gene sequence: CDR1 LGHDT, CDR2 YNNKEL (reference sequence). Trimming stripped 2 bases from V and 2 bases from J, with 11 bases between. The CDR3 loop is CASSQQVSNTDTQYF. CDR3 in DNA: TGTGCCAGCAGCCAACAGGTCTCAAACACAGATACGCAGTATTTT.

This clonotype was seen repeatedly, ten times or more. The rearrangement joins TRBV4-1 to TRBJ1-2; D ambiguous. CDR3 length: 14 residues. V lost 2 bases and J lost 7, with 14 bases in between. Per germline, CDR1 MGHRA and CDR2 YSYEKL. For the CDR3, the DNA is TGCGCCAGCAGCCAACCGCAAGTATCTGCTGGCTACACCTTC. It is translated as CASSQPQVSAGYTF.

This clonotype came up many times. The genes are TRBV6-1 and TRBJ1-2, with unresolved D. Germline V gene lookup returns CDR1 MNHNS and CDR2 SASEGT. The CDR3 is 14 residues long. Deletions cut 2 bases from V and 5 bases from J, with 12 bases between. This chain's CDR3 is CASSEPSDWYGYTF. CDR3 coding DNA: TGTGCCAGCAGTGAACCGTCAGACTGGTATGGCTACACCTTC.

The chain is built from TRBV27 and TRBJ2-7, with 12 nucleotides matching TRBD2. Germline CDR1 MNHEY, CDR2 SMNVEV (reference sequence). V lost 6 bases to trimming and J lost 3 bases; unmatched junction nucleotides: 9. The CDR3 length is 16 residues. The CDR3 region has the DNA TGTGCCAGCAGACTCGAAGGGACTAGCGGGTTCTACGAGCAGTACTTC. Its protein is CASRLEGTSGFYEQYF.

J is TRBJ1-2 and V is TRBV6-1; unclear D gene. Germline lookup yields CDR1 MNHNS and CDR2 SASEGT. The V gene lost 4 bases and the J gene lost 9 bases, with 9 bases spanning the gap. This CDR3 contains 11 residues. CDR3 coding DNA: TGTGCCAGCAGTGTTTATTCGAGCTACACCTTC. Protein product: CASSVYSSYTF.

There are many counts of this clonotype. V gene TRBV12-3 or TRBV12-4 combines with J gene TRBJ2-5; 7 bases line up with TRBD2. CDR3 size: 15 residues. Germline trimming cut 6 bases from V and 6 bases from J; bases unmatched to any gene: 13. CDR3 DNA: TGTGCCAGCAGCCCCCCTCTGGGGGGGGTCCAGACCCAGTACTTC. It encodes CASSPPLGGVQTQYF.

This clonotype has just a few counts. An end of the junction does not agree with germline; a read error may underlie this. The chain uses TRBV29-1 and TRBJ2-5; 8 bases fit TRBD2. This CDR3 spans 18 amino acids. Germline CDR1 and CDR2: SQVTM and ANQGSEA. The CDR3 is CSVPRRSSGPQIQGTQYF. The CDR3 DNA reads TGCAGCGTTCCTCGGAGGTCTAGCGGGCCACAAATTCAAGGGACCCAGTACTTC. The variable domain in full, completed from reference TRBV29-1 and TRBJ2-5, reads SAVISQKPSRDICQRGTSLTIQCQVDSQVTMMFWYRQQPGQSLTLIATANQGSEATYESGFVIDKFPISRPNLTFSTLTVSNMSPEDSSIYLCSVPRRSSGPQIQGTQYFGPGTRLLVL.

This clonotype was counted at least ten times. Here the CDR3 DNA reads TGTGCCAGCACGAAACTGGATAGCAATCAGCCCCAGCATTTT. It codes for CASTKLDSNQPQHF. This chain connects TRBV2 to TRBJ1-5; D unclear. The CDR3 has 14 amino acids. Trimming shortened V by 7 bases and J by 0 bases, and 10 bases separated the two germline ends. CDR1 and CDR2 (germline): SNHLY, FYNNEI. Variable domain in full (rest from reference TRBV2 and TRBJ1-5): EPEVTQTPSHQVTQMGQEVILRCVPISNHLYFYWYRQILGQKVEFLVSFYNNEISEKSEIFDDQFSVERPDGSNFTLKIRSTKLEDSAMYFCASTKLDSNQPQHFGDGTRLSIL.

There are many counts of this clonotype. This rearrangement joins TRBV10-3 to TRBJ2-7, with TRBD1 as a possible D gene (6 bases). There are 14 residues in the CDR3. V was shortened by 5 bases and J by 3 bases, with 14 bases between the two germline ends. Germline CDR1 reads ENHRY; CDR2 reads SYGVKD. CDR3 sequence reads: CAISKTQGYYEQYF. Written as DNA, the CDR3 is TGTGCCATCAGTAAAACACAGGGCTACTACGAGCAGTACTTC.

This clonotype was seen only a few times. The chain uses TRBV3-1 and TRBJ2-5; 7 nucleotides agree with TRBD1. CDR1 LGHDT and CDR2 YNNKEL come from the germline V gene (reference sequence). This CDR3 is 15 amino acids long. The junction had 9 bases not matched to a gene; V was cut back by 4 bases and J by 4 bases. CDR3 DNA sequence: TGTGCCAGCAGCCTACCGACAGGGAGAGGAGAGACCCAGTACTTC. Translated: CASSLPTGRGETQYF.

This clonotype was seen ten or more times. The chain recombines TRBV19 with TRBJ2-5; 7 bases match TRBD2. The CDR3 extends over 14 amino acids. Germline V gene sequence: CDR1 LNHDA, CDR2 SQIVND (reference sequence). V gave up 5 bases and J gave up 5 bases; unmatched junction bases: 8. The CDR3 loop reads CASSGRDYGETQYF. Written as DNA, the CDR3 is TGTGCCAGTAGTGGCCGGGACTACGGCGAGACCCAGTACTTC.

This clonotype was counted between two and nine times. The chain couples TRBV3-1 to TRBJ2-3; 9 bases align to TRBD2. Germline CDR1 and CDR2: LGHDT and YNNKEL (reference sequence). The CDR3 contains 16 residues. Trimming took 4 bases from V and 4 from J; bases not matched to a gene: 9. The DNA for the CDR3 is TGTGCCAGCAGCCCCTTCGCGGGAGGGCCCCCAGATACGCAGTATTTT. It is translated as CASSPFAGGPPDTQYF.

This clonotype has more than one count but fewer than ten. The rearrangement links TRBV27 to TRBJ2-1; no reliable D call. Trimming took 0 bases from V and 3 from J, leaving 15 bases between them. Germline assignment: CDR1 MNHEY and CDR2 SMNVEV (reference sequence). This CDR3 has 17 residues. Written as DNA, the CDR3 is TGTGCCAGCAGTTTATCGGTAATGGGTGGTAACTACAATGAGCAGTTCTTC. Translated, it gives CASSLSVMGGNYNEQFF.

This clonotype was detected ten times or more. The V call is TRBV7-9, the J call TRBJ2-5; 12 nucleotides agree with TRBD1. Germline V gene data show CDR1 as SEHNR and CDR2 as FQNEAQ (reference sequence). This CDR3 has 15 amino acids. J gave up 5 bases and V 2 bases, and 3 bases lay outside the gene matches. This chain's CDR3 is CASSLQGQGAETQYF. The DNA of the CDR3 is TGTGCCAGCAGCTTACAGGGACAGGGGGCCGAGACCCAGTACTTC.

Worth noting for this clonotype: One end of the junction varies from germline; a read error may be responsible. The chain is built from TRBV3-1 and TRBJ2-1; D perhaps matches TRBD2 (5 bases). Germline CDR1 LGHDT, CDR2 YNNKEL (reference sequence). This CDR3 spans 17 amino acids. The CDR3 DNA sequence: TGTGCCGGCAGCCAAGATCACCCGGCGGGCTCCTACAATGAGCAGTTCTTC. Its translation is CAGSQDHPAGSYNEQFF.

This chain links TRBV7-9 with TRBJ1-1, with D maybe TRBD1 (5 bases). The CDR3 is made up of 14 amino acids. Germline CDR1 and CDR2: SEHNR and FQNEAQ (reference sequence). Trimming pared 5 bases from V and 3 bases from J, leaving 13 bases between. Here the CDR3 reads CASSPGTMYTEAFF. The DNA of the CDR3 is TGTGCCAGCAGCCCCGGGACGATGTACACTGAAGCTTTCTTT.

This clonotype has a count of ten or more. The J gene is TRBJ1-2, the V gene TRBV20-1; D might be TRBD1 (6 bases). CDR3 size: 13 residues. The V end was cut by 4 bases, the J end by 0 bases, with 9 bases between. Germline V gene lookup returns CDR1 DFQATT and CDR2 SNEGSKA (reference sequence). The CDR3 sequence is CSAKEGANYGYTF. As DNA, the CDR3 is TGCAGTGCTAAAGAGGGGGCTAACTATGGCTACACCTTC.

Comment on this clonotype: This clone may be a read error of a much larger clone one base away. The chain employs TRBV5-6 and TRBJ2-1; 8 nucleotides match TRBD1. The CDR3 sequence is 15 residues long. The germline CDR1 and CDR2 sequences are SGHDT and YYEEEE. J lost 2 bases, V lost 4 bases, and 5 bases had no gene match. The CDR3 nucleotides read TGTGCCAGCAGCCGATACAGGGGGACCTACAATGAGCAGTTCTTC. Its translation is CASSRYRGTYNEQFF.

This clonotype was counted at least ten times. The chain joins TRBV24-1 to TRBJ1-4, with D perhaps TRBD1 (6 bases). Germline V gives CDR1 KGHDR, CDR2 SFDVKD. Trimming left V 6 bases short and J 0 bases short, with 22 bases between. CDR3 length: 19 residues. CDR3 protein: CATSRPHRVPNSTNEKLFF. In DNA, the CDR3 is TGTGCCACCAGTCGGCCGCACAGGGTCCCAAACTCAACTAATGAAAAACTGTTTTTT.